This is a list of T cell receptor beta chains from one sample in a study of graft-versus-host responses after intestinal transplantation. These receptors' targets are unknown. Repertoires were generated with immunoSEQ multiplex PCR, while TCRdb's copy carries only in-frame clones and drops some. The data hold around 100,000 clones, with 90% to 95% observed a single time. This specimen was unstimulated CD8+ T cells sorted from spleen or lymph node cells, taken before intestinal transplant. The origin of the receptors is a human donor who received an intestinal transplant. Each CDR3 is given with its conserved first and last residue. D genes are given only for firm matches. Clone size is shown for a subset of rows, as once, few, many or a class of expanded clone.

clone_size,j_call,d_call,v_call,cdr3_nt,cdr3_aa
.,TRBJ1-1,.,TRBV29-1,TGCAGCGTTGAAGCAGACCTGAACACTGAAGCTTTCTTT,CSVEADLNTEAFF
.,TRBJ1-1,TRBD1,TRBV28,TGTGCCAGCAGTTTGAAACAGGGGGCGCTTCCGGTGAACACTGAAGCTTTCTTT,CASSLKQGALPVNTEAFF
.,TRBJ2-5,.,TRBV6-5,TGTGCCAGCAGGTCGGGAGAGACCCAGTACTTC,CASRSGETQYF
.,TRBJ2-5,.,TRBV7-9,TGTGCCAGCAGTGACTTGTACCAAGAGACCCAGTACTTC,CASSDLYQETQYF
.,TRBJ2-7,TRBD1,TRBV27,TGTGCCAGCAGCCCGGGACAGGGCTACGAGCAGTACTTC,CASSPGQGYEQYF
.,TRBJ2-1,.,TRBV27,TGTGCCAGCAGTCCGCAGGGGTGGGCCTACAATGAGCAGTTCTTC,CASSPQGWAYNEQFF
.,TRBJ2-2,.,TRBV4-2,TGTGCCAGCAGCCAAGATTGGGGGGTCGGGGAGCTGTTTTTT,CASSQDWGVGELFF
.,TRBJ2-7,.,TRBV6-5,TGTGCCAGCAGTTACAGTCGCTCCTACGAGCAGTACTTC,CASSYSRSYEQYF
.,TRBJ2-1,.,TRBV7-8,TGTGCCAGCAGCCAACAGGAATACAATGAGCAGTTCTTC,CASSQQEYNEQFF
.,TRBJ2-1,TRBD2,TRBV4-2,TGTGCCAGCAGCCAAAGACTAGCAGGGTACAATGAGCAGTTCTTC,CASSQRLAGYNEQFF
.,TRBJ1-2,.,TRBV6-1,TGTGCCAGCAGTCCACAGGGCTGGGGTGGCTACACCTTC,CASSPQGWGGYTF
.,TRBJ1-2,.,TRBV4-1,TGCGCCAGCAGCCGGGGACGCTATGGCTACACCTTC,CASSRGRYGYTF
.,TRBJ1-2,.,TRBV7-9,TGTGCCAGCAGCGCAGGGACGGCCCGTAACGGCTACACCTTC,CASSAGTARNGYTF
.,TRBJ1-1,.,TRBV12-5,TGTGCTAGTGTTAGGGGCATTCGTGGCACTGAAGCTTTCTTT,CASVRGIRGTEAFF
.,TRBJ2-1,TRBD2,TRBV5-1,TGCGCCAGCAGCTTGCAGTGGGGGGGGTACAATGAGCAGTTCTTC,CASSLQWGGYNEQFF
.,TRBJ2-5,TRBD2,TRBV19,TGTGCCAGTAGTATGGGTCTAGCGGGGGGACTAGAGACCCAGTACTTC,CASSMGLAGGLETQYF
.,TRBJ2-3,TRBD2,TRBV2,TGTGCCAGCAGGTCGCCGTCCCCTAGCGGGTATAGCACAGATACGCAGTATTTT,CASRSPSPSGYSTDTQYF
once,TRBJ2-7,.,TRBV27,TGTGCCAGCAGTTTGGGGCCGGACTACGAGCAGTACTTC,CASSLGPDYEQYF
.,TRBJ2-7,.,TRBV27,TGTGCCAGCAGTTTAGAGGGCTCCTACGAGCAGTACTTC,CASSLEGSYEQYF
once,TRBJ1-1,TRBD1,TRBV7-6,TGTGCCAGCAGCCCACCCGGGACAGGGGGAACTGAAGCTTTCTTT,CASSPPGTGGTEAFF
.,TRBJ1-4,.,TRBV7-8,TGTGCCAGCAGCTTACCCATTAATGAAAAACTGTTTTTT,CASSLPINEKLFF
.,TRBJ1-2,TRBD1,TRBV27,TGTGCCAGCAGTTCCTCCGGGACAGGGGATGGCTACACCTTC,CASSSSGTGDGYTF
.,TRBJ2-1,.,TRBV7-9,TGTGCCAGCAGCCATCTCAGGATAATTATGTTGGGGCAGTTCTTC,CASSHLRIIMLGQFF
.,TRBJ1-2,.,TRBV25-1,TGTGCCAGCAGTGCTCCAGGGAGCCCATATAACTATGGCTACACCTTC,CASSAPGSPYNYGYTF
.,TRBJ2-1,TRBD1,TRBV5-1,TGCGCCAGCAGCACAGGGACAGCTACTACGGACAATGAGCAGTTCTTC,CASSTGTATTDNEQFF
.,TRBJ1-5,.,TRBV2,TGTGCCAGCAGTAAGGGGCAATATAGCAATCAGCCCCAGCATTTT,CASSKGQYSNQPQHF
.,TRBJ2-7,.,TRBV6-1,TGTGCCAGCACGGGCTACGAGCAGTACTTC,CASTGYEQYF
.,TRBJ2-1,TRBD2,TRBV11-2,TGTGCCAGCAGCCGGACTAGCGGGGGCCCCAGCTCCTACAATGAGCAGTTCTTC,CASSRTSGGPSSYNEQFF
.,TRBJ2-7,.,TRBV19,TGTGCCAGTAGTATTAACAGGGAGGAGCAGTACTTC,CASSINREEQYF
.,TRBJ2-1,.,TRBV7-8,TGTGCCAGCCTTTCTACCTACAATGAGCAGTTCTTC,CASLSTYNEQFF
.,TRBJ1-2,TRBD1,TRBV7-9,TGTGCCAGCAGCTGGCCGGGACAGCCTAATAGTAACTATGGCTACACCTTC,CASSWPGQPNSNYGYTF
.,TRBJ2-7,.,TRBV14,TGTGCCAGCAGCCAATTCCGTGGGTACGAGCAGTACTTC,CASSQFRGYEQYF
.,TRBJ2-3,.,TRBV13,TGTGCCAGCAGCTTAGGGGCAGATACGCAGTATTTT,CASSLGADTQYF
.,TRBJ2-3,.,TRBV9,TGTGCCAGCAGCGTAGGAACCAGGACAGACACAGATACGCAGTATTTT,CASSVGTRTDTDTQYF
.,TRBJ1-1,.,TRBV5-5,TGTGCCAGTCGGCGGGGGCTCGCCACGTTGAACACTGAAGCTTTCTTT,CASRRGLATLNTEAFF
.,TRBJ2-5,TRBD2,TRBV4-1,TGCGCCAGCAGCCGTGACGGACTAGCGGAGACCCAGTACTTC,CASSRDGLAETQYF
.,TRBJ2-2,TRBD2,TRBV29-1,TGCAGCGTTGAAACCGCATCGGGGGGTACGCCTCGCGGGGAGCTGTTTTTT,CSVETASGGTPRGELFF